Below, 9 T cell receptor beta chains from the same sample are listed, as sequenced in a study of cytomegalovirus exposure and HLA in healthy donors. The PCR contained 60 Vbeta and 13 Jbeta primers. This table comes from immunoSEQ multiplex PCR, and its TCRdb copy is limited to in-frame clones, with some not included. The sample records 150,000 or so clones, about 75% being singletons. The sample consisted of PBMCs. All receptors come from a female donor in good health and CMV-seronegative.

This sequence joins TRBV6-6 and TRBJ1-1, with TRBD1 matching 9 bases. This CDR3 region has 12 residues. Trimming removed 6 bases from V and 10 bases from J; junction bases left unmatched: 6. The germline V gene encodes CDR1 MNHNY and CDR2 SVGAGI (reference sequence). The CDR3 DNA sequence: TGTGCCAGCAGCTCGGGACAGGGACGAGCTTTCTTT. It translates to CASSSGQGRAFF.

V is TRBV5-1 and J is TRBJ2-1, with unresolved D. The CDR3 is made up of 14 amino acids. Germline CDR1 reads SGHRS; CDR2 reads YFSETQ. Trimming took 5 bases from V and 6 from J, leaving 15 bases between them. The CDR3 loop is CASRSLTTANEQFF. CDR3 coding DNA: TGCGCCAGCAGGTCCCTTACTACCGCCAATGAGCAGTTCTTC.

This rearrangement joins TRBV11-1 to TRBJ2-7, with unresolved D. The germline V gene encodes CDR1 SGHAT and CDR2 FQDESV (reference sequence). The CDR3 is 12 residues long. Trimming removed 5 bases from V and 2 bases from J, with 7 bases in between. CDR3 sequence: CASSPPAYEQYF. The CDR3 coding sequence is TGTGCCAGCAGCCCCCCGGCCTACGAGCAGTACTTC.

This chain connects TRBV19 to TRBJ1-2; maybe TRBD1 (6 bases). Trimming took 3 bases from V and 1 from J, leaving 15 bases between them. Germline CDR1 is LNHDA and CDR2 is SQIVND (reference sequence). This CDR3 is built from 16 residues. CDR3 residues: CASSIGRGPLNYGYTF. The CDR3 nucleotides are TGTGCCAGTAGTATTGGCAGGGGCCCCCTTAACTATGGCTACACCTTC.

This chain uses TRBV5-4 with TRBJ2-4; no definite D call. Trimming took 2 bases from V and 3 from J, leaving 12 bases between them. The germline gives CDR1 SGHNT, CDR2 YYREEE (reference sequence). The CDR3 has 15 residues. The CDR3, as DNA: TGTGCCAGCAGCTTAACAGAACTTGGCAAAAACATTCAGTACTTC. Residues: CASSLTELGKNIQYF.

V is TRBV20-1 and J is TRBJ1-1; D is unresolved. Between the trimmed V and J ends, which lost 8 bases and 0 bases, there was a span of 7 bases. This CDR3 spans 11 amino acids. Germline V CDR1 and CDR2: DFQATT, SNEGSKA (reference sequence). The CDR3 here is CSTRVNTEAFF. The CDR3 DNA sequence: TGCAGTACCCGCGTGAACACTGAAGCTTTCTTT.

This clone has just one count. CDR3 bases: TGTGCCAGCAGCCAAGCAGGAGATACGCAGTATTTT. Protein: CASSQAGDTQYF. This rearrangement joins TRBV4-2 to TRBJ2-3, with no clear D. With 1 base removed from V and 5 bases from J, the gap between germline ends came to 4 bases. The CDR3 consists of 12 residues. CDR1 and CDR2 (germline): LGHNA, YNFKEQ.

The CDR3 region has the DNA TGTGCCAGCATCCTAACGTTGGCAGGGGGTGTGGAGGAGTTCTTC. The encoded protein is CASILTLAGGVEEFF. The chain links TRBV7-2 to TRBJ2-1, with 7 nucleotides matching TRBD1. Germline V gene lookup returns CDR1 SGHTA and CDR2 FQGNSA. Germline trimming cut 7 bases from V and 14 bases from J; bases unmatched to any gene: 20. The CDR3 is made up of 15 amino acids.

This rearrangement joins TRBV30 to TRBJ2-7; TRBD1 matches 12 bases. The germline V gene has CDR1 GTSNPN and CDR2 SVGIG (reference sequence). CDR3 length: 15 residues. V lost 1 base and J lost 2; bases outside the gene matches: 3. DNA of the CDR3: TGTGCCTGGAGTGACCGGGACAGGGGGCCCTACGAGCAGTACTTC. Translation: CAWSDRDRGPYEQYF.